Detailed here is one TCR beta chain. Clones were sequenced by immunoSEQ multiplex PCR, and TCRdb holds only the in-frame ones, with some missing. The sample lists some 280,000 clones, roughly 90% seen once, with around 12% in the top ten. This sample was included in a study of blood T cell repertoires in COVID-19. The overall study: The United States, Italy and Spain provided the acute and convalescent COVID-19 samples.

Germline lookup yields CDR1 SGHKS and CDR2 YYEKEE (reference sequence). Trimming took 0 bases from V and 7 from J, leaving 19 bases between them. The CDR3 contains 16 residues. The sequenced sample was peripheral blood. The clonotype comes from a woman in her fifties or sixties with acute or convalescent COVID-19. The V gene is TRBV5-5, the J gene TRBJ1-2; D uncertain. CDR3 nucleotides: TGTGCCAGCAGCTTGGATTCGGCGGGCAGTGTTCCTGGCTACACCTTC. Protein product: CASSLDSAGSVPGYTF.